This T cell receptor (beta chain) derives from a study of T-cell memory formation after mild COVID-19. TCRdb used MiXCR to reprocess the 5' RACE reads, holding one entry per CDR3 protein. The table shows approximately 240,000 distinct CDR3 sequences, with roughly 15% occurring only once. This clonotype was seen a handful of times. Germline CDR1 reads SGHDT; CDR2 reads YYEEEE. The CDR3 covers 16 residues. The V gene lost 0 bases and the J gene lost 4 bases, with 13 bases spanning the gap. The chain links TRBV5-6 to TRBJ2-2, with D possibly called TRBD1 or TRBD2 (5 bases each). Material: PBMCs or a T cell subset sorted from them (not recorded which). The receptor was isolated from a young man who had mild COVID-19 (a few samples of this study predate the infection). Cell type and time point are not known. CDR3 nucleotide sequence: TGTGCCAGCAGCTTGGACGTCAGGGCGGGCACCGGGGAGCTGTTTTTT. Its translation: CASSLDVRAGTGELFF.